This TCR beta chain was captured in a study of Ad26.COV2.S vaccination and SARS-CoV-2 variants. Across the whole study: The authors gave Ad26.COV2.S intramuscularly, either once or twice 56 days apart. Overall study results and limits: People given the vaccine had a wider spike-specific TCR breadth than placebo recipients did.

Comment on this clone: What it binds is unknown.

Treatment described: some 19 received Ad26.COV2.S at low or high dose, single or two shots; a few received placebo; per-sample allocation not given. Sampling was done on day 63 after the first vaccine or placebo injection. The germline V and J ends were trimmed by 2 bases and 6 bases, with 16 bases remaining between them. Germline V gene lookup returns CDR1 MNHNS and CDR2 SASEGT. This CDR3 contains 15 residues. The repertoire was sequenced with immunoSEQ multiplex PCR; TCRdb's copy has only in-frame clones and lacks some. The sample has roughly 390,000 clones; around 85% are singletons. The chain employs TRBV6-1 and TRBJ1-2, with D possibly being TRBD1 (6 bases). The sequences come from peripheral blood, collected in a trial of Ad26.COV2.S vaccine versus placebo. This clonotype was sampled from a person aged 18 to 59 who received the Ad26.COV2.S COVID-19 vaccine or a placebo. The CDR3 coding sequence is TGTGCCAGCAGTGAAAGGGGGGTCCTGCAGGATGGCTACACCTTC. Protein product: CASSERGVLQDGYTF.